This T cell receptor beta chain was captured in a study of blood T cell repertoires in COVID-19. J gave up 5 bases and V 5 bases, and 8 bases lay outside the gene matches. The germline CDR1 and CDR2 sequences are MDHEN and SYDVKM. CDR3 size: 14 residues. This clone appeared once. Methods used by the authors: Amplification of reference gene primers was used by the study to estimate nucleated cell counts. Assay: immunoSEQ multiplex PCR; the TCRdb copy retains only in-frame clones and omits some. The V and J calls and clone size are taken from that table; D and trimming were inferred from the DNA. The sample records fewer than 40,000 clones, more than 85% being singletons.

Sequenced material: peripheral blood. The V gene is TRBV28, the J gene TRBJ1-2; TRBD1 matches 7 bases. The source is a human donor in a cohort sampled during active COVID-19. The CDR3 coding sequence is TGTGCCAGCAGTACTGGACAGGTCCATTATGGCTACACCTTC. As protein: CASSTGQVHYGYTF.